This T cell receptor beta chain derives from a study of OX40 agonist ivuxolimab in advanced cancers. The method was immunoSEQ multiplex PCR; TCRdb's version includes in-frame clones alone and lacks a portion of them. The table includes more than 65,000 clones, 85% detected once. The V end was cut by 2 bases, the J end by 5 bases, with 6 bases between. Germline V gene sequence: CDR1 KGHSH, CDR2 LQKENI. The CDR3 is made up of 13 amino acids. The gene calls are TRBV18 and TRBJ1-4; no firm D call. The material sequenced was CD4+ or CD8+ T cells sorted from blood, taken in a trial of the OX40 agonist ivuxolimab. This sequence originates from an adult with an advanced solid tumor such as melanoma, head and neck, liver or kidney cancer. The CDR3: CASSPGRNEKLFF. In DNA, the CDR3 is TGTGCCAGCTCACCAGGAAGGAATGAAAAACTGTTTTTT.